The 6 T cell receptor beta chains in this list originate from one sample, sequenced in a study of vaccination effects on CD4 cells after COVID-19. Libraries were prepared by immunoSEQ multiplex PCR; TCRdb keeps only in-frame clonotypes and omits some of them. The sample gives around 66,000 clones, roughly 74% of which show up once; 2% to 2.5% is in the top ten. Upon completion of around ten days in culture, CD4+ T cells were isolated. Each participant received a vaccine that was either BNT162b2 or mRNA-1273, given as two doses. These receptors have no identified antigens. The source was CD4+ T cells from PBMCs cultured without peptide, collected after COVID-19 vaccination. The receptor source for this set is a human donor who received a COVID-19 vaccine.

The chain employs TRBV10-2 and TRBJ1-6; a possible D gene is TRBD1 (5 bases). The CDR3 covers 17 residues. The V and J ends lost 3 bases and 7 bases respectively, with 19 bases between them. CDR1 is WSHSY and CDR2 is SAAADI in the germline V gene. The CDR3 protein is CASSEGGLGEWNSPLHF. CDR3 bases: TGCGCCAGCAGTGAAGGAGGTTTGGGGGAATGGAATTCACCCCTCCACTTT.

The chain is built from TRBV5-1 and TRBJ1-1; TRBD1 matches 7 bases. The CDR3 has 14 residues. The V segment lost 0 bases and the J segment 4 bases; nucleotides outside the gene matches: 3. Germline V gene sequence: CDR1 SGHRS, CDR2 YFSETQ. The CDR3 is CASSLGQGFTEAFF. CDR3 bases: TGCGCCAGCAGCTTGGGACAGGGATTCACTGAAGCTTTCTTT.

This sequence joins TRBV5-4 and TRBJ1-1; TRBD1 is a possible D gene (6 bases). Germline lookup yields CDR1 SGHNT and CDR2 YYREEE (reference sequence). The CDR3 is made up of 15 amino acids. With 4 bases removed from V and 1 base from J, the gap between germline ends came to 14 bases. The CDR3 coding sequence is TGTGCCAGCAGCCGTAGGGACACATCGAACACTGAAGCTTTCTTT. Its protein is CASSRRDTSNTEAFF.

This sequence joins TRBV6-4 and TRBJ2-3, with D possibly TRBD2 on 7 matching bases. The CDR3 has 14 residues. Germline lookup yields CDR1 MRHNA and CDR2 SNTAGT. Trimming took 0 bases from V and 5 from J, leaving 9 bases between them. CDR3 nucleotide sequence: TGTGCCAGCAGTGACTCGAGGGGGGGAGATACGCAGTATTTT. It encodes CASSDSRGGDTQYF.

This clone was counted a few times. The rearrangement uses TRBV18 and TRBJ2-7; D is unclear. V shed 2 bases and J shed 6 bases, with 14 bases lying between them. CDR3 length equals 14 residues. Per germline, CDR1 KGHSH and CDR2 LQKENI. The CDR3: CASSPSQGLGEQYV. CDR3 coding DNA: TGTGCCAGCTCACCATCCCAAGGTTTGGGCGAGCAGTACGTC.

V is TRBV7-3 and J is TRBJ1-1; TRBD1 is a possible D gene (6 bases). Trimming cost V 1 base and J 7 bases, with 10 bases left between them. The CDR3 has 13 residues. Per germline, CDR1 SGHTA and CDR2 FQGTGA. DNA for the CDR3: TGTGCCAGCAGCTTAAGGGGGGCTGATGAAGCTTTCTTT. This encodes CASSLRGADEAFF. The complete variable domain, with remaining parts taken from reference TRBV7-3 and TRBJ1-1, reads GAGVSQTPSNKVTEKGKYVELRCDPISGHTALYWYRQSLGQGPEFLIYFQGTGAADDSGLPNDRFFAVRPEGSVSTLKIQRTERGDSAVYLCASSLRGADEAFFGQGTRLTVV.